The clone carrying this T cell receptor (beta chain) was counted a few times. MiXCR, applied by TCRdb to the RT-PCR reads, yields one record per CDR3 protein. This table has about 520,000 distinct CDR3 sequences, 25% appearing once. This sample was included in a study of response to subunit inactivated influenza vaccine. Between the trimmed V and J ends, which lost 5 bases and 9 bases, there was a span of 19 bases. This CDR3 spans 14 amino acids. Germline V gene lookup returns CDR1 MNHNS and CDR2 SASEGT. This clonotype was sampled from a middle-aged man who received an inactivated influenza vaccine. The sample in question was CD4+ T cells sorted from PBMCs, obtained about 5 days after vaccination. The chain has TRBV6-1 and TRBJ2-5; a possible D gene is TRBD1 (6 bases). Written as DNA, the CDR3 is TGTGCCAGCAGTCGACAGGCCGAGGGGAAGGCCCAGTACTTC. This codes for CASSRQAEGKAQYF.